The 18 T cell receptor beta chains presented below share a single source sample, sequenced in a study of control samples from healthy donors and cancer patients. The repertoire was sequenced with immunoSEQ multiplex PCR; TCRdb's copy has only in-frame clones and lacks some. Among some 95,000 clones, about four fifths were seen once, and the ten largest hold roughly 10%. The source material was blood. The receptors derive from a woman in her 30s in good health.

This chain uses TRBV18 with TRBJ2-3; weak D call: TRBD2 (6 bases). Germline assignment: CDR1 KGHSH and CDR2 LQKENI. The CDR3 is 13 amino acids. Trimming pared 3 bases from V and 6 bases from J, leaving 10 bases between. The CDR3 loop reads CASSPGGPDTQYF. The CDR3 bases are TGTGCCAGCTCACCCGGAGGGCCCGATACGCAGTATTTT.

The V gene is TRBV19, the J gene TRBJ2-1; TRBD2 aligns across 7 bases. The germline V gene has CDR1 LNHDA and CDR2 SQIVND (reference sequence). The CDR3 sequence is 17 residues long. V shed 5 bases, J shed 0 bases, and the junction held 10 bases outside the gene matches. This CDR3 reads CASSSKTSQSSYNEQFF. The CDR3 coding sequence is TGTGCCAGTAGTTCAAAGACTAGCCAAAGCTCCTACAATGAGCAGTTCTTC.

This chain uses TRBV2 with TRBJ2-4; possibly TRBD2 for D (6 bases). Looked up from germline, CDR1 is SNHLY and CDR2 is FYNNEI. The CDR3 covers 13 residues. Trimming shortened V by 2 bases and J by 7 bases, and 9 bases separated the two germline ends. As DNA, the CDR3 is TGTGCCAGCAGTGAAAGGCGGGATAACATTCAGTACTTC. Residues: CASSERRDNIQYF.

V usage is TRBV25-1 and J usage is TRBJ1-2; no clear D. The germline V and J ends were trimmed by 1 base and 8 bases, with 5 bases remaining between them. Per the germline V gene, CDR1 is MGHDK and CDR2 is SYGVNS. This CDR3 has 11 residues. This chain's CDR3 is CASSELSGYTF. The CDR3, as DNA: TGTGCCAGCAGTGAATTGAGCGGCTACACCTTC.

The V gene is TRBV4-3, the J gene TRBJ1-1; D perhaps matches TRBD1 (5 bases). Germline CDR1 LGHNA, CDR2 YSLEER. With 0 bases removed from V and 2 bases from J, the gap between germline ends came to 13 bases. This CDR3 has 16 amino acids. As DNA, the CDR3 is TGCGCCAGCAGCCAAGATTTATCGGACACCAACACTGAAGCTTTCTTT. It encodes CASSQDLSDTNTEAFF.

This clone rates as large. The rearrangement joins TRBV30 to TRBJ2-1; 13 nucleotides agree with TRBD2. The ends lost 5 bases at V and 9 bases at J; junction bases unmatched: 7. CDR3 length: 14 residues. The germline CDR1 and CDR2 sequences are GTSNPN and SVGIG (reference sequence). The CDR3: CAWEGLAGAVEQFF. CDR3 coding DNA: TGTGCCTGGGAAGGACTAGCGGGGGCCGTTGAGCAGTTCTTC. Variable domain in full (rest from reference TRBV30 and TRBJ2-1): SQTIHQWPATLVQPVGSPLSLECTVEGTSNPNLYWYRQAAGRGLQLLFYSVGIGQISSEVPQNLSASRPQDRQFILSSKKLLLSDSGFYLCAWEGLAGAVEQFFGPGTRLTVL.

This sequence joins TRBV28 and TRBJ1-2; D call uncertain. Germline V CDR1 and CDR2: MDHEN, SYDVKM. The CDR3 loop spans 13 amino acids. V shed 3 bases and J shed 4 bases, with 9 bases lying between them. CDR3 loop: CASSLLGFYGYTF. In DNA, the CDR3 is TGTGCCAGCAGTTTGCTGGGTTTCTATGGCTACACCTTC.

This chain links TRBV29-1 with TRBJ2-3; D not certain. V lost 8 bases and J 2 bases, leaving 14 bases between the germline ends. Per the germline V gene, CDR1 is SQVTM and CDR2 is ANQGSEA. The CDR3 has 13 residues. CDR3 nucleotide sequence: TGCAGCCCCCGTCTGGCAAACACAGATACGCAGTATTTT. Translation gives CSPRLANTDTQYF.

This clone was picked up one time. This chain connects TRBV19 to TRBJ1-1; possible D gene TRBD1, 5 bases. V was pared by 7 bases and J by 10 bases, with 19 bases between. Germline values: CDR1 LNHDA, CDR2 SQIVND (reference sequence). This CDR3 comprises 13 residues. The CDR3 bases are TGTGCCAGTAACCCTCGTCAGGGAGGCCGAGCTTTCTTT. Translation gives CASNPRQGGRAFF. Looking up the rest from reference TRBV19 and TRBJ1-1 gives the full variable domain: DGGITQSPKYLFRKEGQNVTLSCEQNLNHDAMYWYRQDPGQGLRLIYYSQIVNDFQKGDIAEGYSVSREKKESFPLTVTSAQKNPTAFYLCASNPRQGGRAFFGQGTRLTVV.

This clone was counted at least ten times. This rearrangement joins TRBV9 to TRBJ2-3; TRBD2 matches 12 bases. This CDR3 comprises 15 residues. Trimming at V came to 1 base and at J to 6 bases, leaving 3 bases not matched to a gene. The germline CDR1 and CDR2 sequences are SGDLS and YYNGEE. The DNA for the CDR3 is TGTGCCAGCAGCGTACTAGCGGGGGGGCCGGATACGCAGTATTTT. Translation: CASSVLAGGPDTQYF.

This clone was detected ten times or more. The rearrangement uses TRBV5-4 and TRBJ2-7, with D hard to call. This CDR3 is 16 amino acids long. The ends were cut back, 0 bases at V and 0 bases at J, with 13 bases in the middle. Germline assignment: CDR1 SGHNT and CDR2 YYREEE (reference sequence). The CDR3 here is CASSLEAANPSYEQYF. The CDR3, as DNA: TGTGCCAGCAGCTTGGAGGCGGCGAATCCCTCCTACGAGCAGTACTTC. Together with reference TRBV5-4 and TRBJ2-7, the CDR3 gives the full variable domain: ETGVTQSPTHLIKTRGQQVTLRCSSQSGHNTVSWYQQALGQGPQFIFQYYREEENGRGNFPPRFSGLQFPNYSSELNVNALELDDSALYLCASSLEAANPSYEQYFGPGTRLTVT.

CDR3 nucleotides: TGTGCCAGCACCGGGAATCCCCCCTATGGCTACACCTTC. Amino acids: CASTGNPPYGYTF. This chain joins TRBV7-2 and TRBJ1-2; D remains ambiguous. The CDR3 is 13 amino acids. Trimming took off 7 bases at V and 4 bases at J, with 13 bases between the two ends. Germline assignment: CDR1 SGHTA and CDR2 FQGNSA. The full variable domain, its missing parts supplied by reference TRBV7-2 and TRBJ1-2, is GAGVSQSPSNKVTEKGKDVELRCDPISGHTALYWYRQSLGQGLEFLIYFQGNSAPDKSGLPSDRFSAERTGGSVSTLTIQRTQQEDSAVYLCASTGNPPYGYTFGSGTRLTVV.

Only a few counts were recorded for this clone. J is TRBJ1-1 and V is TRBV7-2, with D possibly TRBD1 on 5 matching bases. The length of the CDR3 is 15 residues. Germline CDR1 SGHTA, CDR2 FQGNSA. V was clipped by 1 base and J by 4 bases, with 13 bases between them. The CDR3 DNA reads as TGTGCCAGCAGCTTAGTTTCGGACGGGGCCACTGAAGCTTTCTTT. Encoded protein: CASSLVSDGATEAFF. The whole variable domain, remainder taken from reference TRBV7-2 and TRBJ1-1, is GAGVSQSPSNKVTEKGKDVELRCDPISGHTALYWYRQSLGQGLEFLIYFQGNSAPDKSGLPSDRFSAERTGGSVSTLTIQRTQQEDSAVYLCASSLVSDGATEAFFGQGTRLTVV.

This clone was seen a handful of times. The V and J genes are TRBV15 and TRBJ2-7; D remains ambiguous. CDR1 and CDR2 (germline): LNHNV, YYDKDF (reference sequence). Trimming pared 5 bases from V and 3 bases from J, leaving 5 bases between. This CDR3 spans 11 amino acids. In nucleotides, the CDR3 is TGTGCCACCAGCGGTAACTACGAGCAGTACTTC. This codes for CATSGNYEQYF.

In its sample, this clone was seen once. The chain couples TRBV30 to TRBJ1-5; D may be TRBD1 (6 bases). Germline V lookup: CDR1 GTSNPN, CDR2 SVGIG (reference sequence). V lost 2 bases and J 7 bases, leaving 12 bases between the germline ends. The CDR3 covers 13 residues. CDR3 protein: CAWSTSDSQPQHF. CDR3 in DNA: TGTGCCTGGAGTACATCGGACAGCCAGCCCCAGCATTTT.

The chain is built from TRBV12-3 or TRBV12-4 and TRBJ2-7; unclear D gene. This CDR3 is 13 amino acids long. Trimming removed 6 bases at V and 7 bases at J, with 16 bases between. The CDR3 region has the DNA TGTGCCAGCAGCCCGGCAAGGAGTCGAGAGCAGTACTTC. This gives the protein CASSPARSREQYF.

V and J are TRBV19 and TRBJ1-2, with TRBD1 as a possible D gene (5 bases). The CDR3 runs 15 residues. Germline CDR1 and CDR2: LNHDA and SQIVND (reference sequence). The V end was cut by 1 base, the J end by 2 bases, with 11 bases between. CDR3 sequence (DNA): TGTGCCAGTAGTATAGGGACAACTATCAACTATGGCTACACCTTC. Amino acids: CASSIGTTINYGYTF. Filled out from reference TRBV19 and TRBJ1-2, the complete variable domain reads DGGITQSPKYLFRKEGQNVTLSCEQNLNHDAMYWYRQDPGQGLRLIYYSQIVNDFQKGDIAEGYSVSREKKESFPLTVTSAQKNPTAFYLCASSIGTTINYGYTFGSGTRLTVV.

Only a few counts were recorded for this clone. V gene TRBV6-2 or TRBV6-3 combines with J gene TRBJ1-5; D unclear. The CDR3 contains 15 residues. Trimming removed 3 bases from V and 4 bases from J, with 13 bases in between. Germline V gene sequence: CDR1 MNHEY, CDR2 SVGEGT. The CDR3 sequence: CASSYEGRANQPQHF. For the CDR3, the DNA is TGTGCCAGCAGTTATGAAGGGCGGGCGAATCAGCCCCAGCATTTT.